The text below deals with one T cell receptor (beta chain). Its antigen is currently not known. Read sequence stops 3 residues before the CDR3 end, and the germline J gene provides the missing end. CVID samples and control samples contributed equivalent amounts of genomic DNA as sequencing input. For every sample, a 60 bp segment covering the rearranged TCRbeta CDR3 region was amplified and then sequenced. TCRbeta amplification used the immunoSEQ assay, a bias-corrected multiplex PCR with high-throughput sequencing. The study's processing was this. Every unique nucleotide sequence was considered a clone and was annotated with V, D and J genes, copy number and frequency. Sequences were labeled productive if in frame, and non-productive if out of frame or containing stop codons. As previously described, Shannon's entropy was used to calculate clonality. The predicted amino acid sequences of productive clones were used to derive the mean CDR3 Kyte-Doolittle hydropathy. Hierarchical clustering of scaled V gene usage was performed with the R hclust function using Manhattan distance and complete linkage. Clone sharing by CDR3 amino acid sequence was assessed by resampling 12 repertoires per group over 100 rounds. Repertoires were searched for roughly 70 published EBV-specific and a few hundred published CMV-specific TCRbeta sequences. Analysis left out a couple of CVID samples that produced under 10,000 sequences, so 35 to 50 CVID repertoires remained. TCRdb carries this immuneACCESS record with in-frame sequences only. Its versions omit some clonotypes, under half of them owing to an unresolved V gene in the studies checked, with the rest unexplained. V, J and clone size reflect that table, while D and trimming were determined from the DNA. This sample shows approximately 15,000 clones, and none of them turns up only once. The ten most abundant clones make up 12% of the sample.

Standard criteria, namely reduction of serum IgG, IgA and/or IgM below the normal range together with specific antibody deficiency, were applied for the diagnosis of CVID. The CVID group comprised about 44 subjects, 15 or so female and about 29 male, aged roughly 9 to 65 years with a mean age of around 40. Both CVID patients and healthy controls were predominantly of Caucasian heritage. Replacement immunoglobulin therapy had been administered to all CVID subjects for at least one year at the time of study participation. No CVID subject was ill or taking immunomodulatory or immunosuppressive medication when blood was collected. Heparinized peripheral whole blood samples of about 4.5 to 8.5 ml were collected from each donor. Genomic DNA from adults with common variable immune deficiency (CVID) and from healthy adult controls was used to sequence TCRbeta CDR3 repertoires. Diluted blood was subjected to density centrifugation over Hypaque 1077 or Ficoll-Paque for isolation of peripheral blood mononuclear cells. Unsorted mononuclear cells served as the source of genomic DNA, which was extracted either by Qiagen column purification or by a centrifugation-based method.

Trimming costs V 7 bases and J 4 bases, and their ends lie 7 bases apart. The CDR1 and CDR2 encoded by the germline V gene (reference sequence) are SEHNR and FQNEAQ. The cysteine opens and the phenylalanine closes a CDR3 of 11 amino acids. Of the CDR3's DNA, 24 bases were read; they are in frame from base 1. This sample was included in a study of T cell clonality in common variable immunodeficiency (dated by TCRdb to between 2014 and 2017). Study-wide findings and limitations: Correlations between repertoire features and clinical complications were limited by patient heterogeneity within the CVID cohort. Healthy controls shared more TCRbeta clones with each other than CVID subjects shared among themselves (p < 0.0001). Although equal DNA input was used, an average of approximately 82,000 unique sequences per sample was obtained for controls, compared with approximately 31,000 for CVID samples. Fewer deletions and N-nucleotide insertions were reportedly observed in CVID TCRbeta sequences, and highly modified clones with 13 or more V deletions were reportedly absent from CVID TCRbeta sequences. Increased TCRbeta clonality was found in CVID subjects compared with healthy controls (t-test p = 0.018), with the increase being most characteristic of about a third of subjects. According to the authors, finding the cause of the higher clonality in CVID would require sequencing the repertoires of T cell subpopulations.

Recombination linked TRBV7-9 to TRBJ1-2, and TRBD1 may be the D gene, going by 5 matching bases. Material for sequencing was peripheral blood mononuclear cells. The sequence derives from a human donor with common variable immunodeficiency. CDR3 DNA, as far as it was read: TGTGCCAGCACCGACAGCTATGGC. The resulting protein is CASTDSYG. The whole CDR3 protein is CASTDSYGYTF.